Listed below are T cell receptor beta chains from one sample, sequenced in a study of T cell responses to AZD1222 COVID-19 vaccine. Measured with immunoSEQ multiplex PCR; TCRdb has only the in-frame clones, and not every one. The profile shows 70,000 or so clones, about nine tenths of them singletons. The sequenced sample was peripheral blood, obtained on day 0 of AZD1222 vaccination. These TCRs come from an adult in good health. The CDR3 runs from the conserved cysteine through the conserved F or W. The D gene is left open where the match is weak. Clone size is not always given. Where it is, it says once, few, many or a class for expanded clones.

v_call,d_call,clone_size,j_call,cdr3_aa,cdr3_nt
TRBV7-9,-,-,TRBJ2-1,CASSRGGNEQFF,TGTGCCAGCAGCCGAGGGGGGAATGAGCAGTTCTTC
TRBV5-1,TRBD2,-,TRBJ2-1,CASSAGTSGGAPLNEQFF,TGCGCCAGCAGCGCCGGGACTAGCGGGGGGGCCCCTCTCAATGAGCAGTTCTTC
TRBV4-2,-,-,TRBJ2-1,CASTPAGAGAEQFF,TGTGCCAGCACCCCTGCAGGGGCAGGGGCTGAGCAGTTCTTC
TRBV7-2,TRBD1,-,TRBJ1-5,CASSLVGGQGAVQPQHF,TGTGCCAGCAGCTTAGTGGGGGGACAGGGGGCAGTTCAGCCCCAGCATTTT
TRBV10-3,-,-,TRBJ1-5,CAISETVDSNQPQHF,TGTGCCATCAGTGAGACGGTCGATAGCAATCAGCCCCAGCATTTT
TRBV3-1/TRBV3-2,-,-,TRBJ2-7,CASSPDLTSVEQYF,TGTGCCAGCAGCCCGGACTTGACCTCTGTCGAGCAGTACTTC
TRBV2,-,-,TRBJ2-2,CASSQQGTGELFF,TGTGCCAGCAGTCAACAGGGCACCGGGGAGCTGTTTTTT
TRBV30,-,once,TRBJ1-6,CAWRSGNSPLHF,TGTGCCTGGAGATCAGGGAATTCACCCCTCCACTTT
TRBV3-1/TRBV3-2,-,-,TRBJ2-1,CASSRSAFYNEQFF,TGTGCCAGCAGCCGGTCTGCCTTCTACAATGAGCAGTTCTTC
TRBV30,TRBD2,-,TRBJ2-7,CACSGGRINEQYF,TGTGCATGTAGCGGGGGCCGGATAAACGAGCAGTACTTC
TRBV6-5,TRBD1,few,TRBJ1-2,CASSYSAGGDYGYTF,TGTGCCAGCAGTTACTCGGCAGGGGGAGACTATGGCTACACCTTC
TRBV30,TRBD2,-,TRBJ2-2,CASKGTRKTGELFF,TGTGCCTCGAAAGGGACTAGAAAAACCGGGGAGCTGTTTTTT
TRBV4-2,-,-,TRBJ2-1,CASSQAGPVSYNEQFF,TGTGCCAGCAGCCAAGCGGGGCCGGTTTCCTACAATGAGCAGTTCTTC
TRBV4-1,TRBD1,-,TRBJ2-7,CASSHRQGRSYEQYF,TGCGCCAGCAGCCACCGACAGGGGAGGTCCTACGAGCAGTACTTC
TRBV28,-,-,TRBJ1-1,CASSSAGAVLNTEAFF,TGTGCCAGCAGTTCGGCGGGGGCTGTCTTGAACACTGAAGCTTTCTTT
TRBV21-1,-,-,TRBJ1-1,CASSKLEENTEAFF,TGTGCCAGCAGCAAGTTAGAAGAGAACACTGAAGCTTTCTTT
TRBV5-4,-,-,TRBJ1-5,CASSLVSGWRVNQPQHF,TGTGCCAGCAGCTTGGTGTCGGGTTGGAGGGTCAATCAGCCCCAGCATTTT
TRBV7-3,-,-,TRBJ1-1,CASSEQGNTEAFF,TGTGCCAGCAGCGAACAGGGGAACACTGAAGCTTTCTTT
TRBV19,-,-,TRBJ2-1,CASTPQVAPNEQFF,TGTGCCAGTACCCCTCAGGTAGCCCCTAATGAGCAGTTCTTC
TRBV29-1,-,-,TRBJ2-5,CSAAAWTNQETQYF,TGCAGCGCGGCGGCCTGGACCAACCAAGAGACCCAGTACTTC
TRBV5-6,TRBD1,-,TRBJ2-2,CASSSGQANTGELFF,TGTGCCAGCAGCTCCGGACAGGCGAACACCGGGGAGCTGTTTTTT
TRBV12-3/TRBV12-4,-,-,TRBJ2-2,CASSFLGYGELFF,TGTGCCAGCAGTTTTTTGGGCTACGGGGAGCTGTTTTTT
TRBV12-5,-,once,TRBJ1-5,CASGLGTGQGQPQHF,TGTGCTAGTGGTTTGGGTACAGGTCAGGGTCAGCCCCAGCATTTT
TRBV5-1,-,-,TRBJ1-4,CASSLNPGAKEKLFF,TGCGCCAGCAGCTTGAATCCGGGGGCGAAGGAAAAACTGTTTTTT
TRBV28,-,-,TRBJ1-3,CASNSGRQDRNTIYF,TGTGCCAGCAACTCAGGACGGCAAGATAGAAACACCATATATTTT
TRBV5-1,TRBD1,-,TRBJ1-6,CASSTRTGADSPLHF,TGCGCCAGCAGCACACGGACAGGGGCGGACTCACCCCTCCACTTT
TRBV4-1,TRBD2,-,TRBJ2-7,CASSLYFLSGGQYEQYF,TGCGCCAGCAGCCTCTATTTTTTATCGGGGGGGCAGTACGAGCAGTACTTC
TRBV28,-,-,TRBJ2-7,CASSSSGTGIYEQYF,TGTGCCAGCAGTTCATCCGGGACGGGGATCTACGAGCAGTACTTC
TRBV6-2/TRBV6-3,-,once,TRBJ1-2,CASSPRGTPHPGYTF,TGTGCCAGCAGTCCCCGGGGGACCCCCCACCCTGGCTACACCTTC
TRBV6-2/TRBV6-3,-,-,TRBJ1-2,CASSYDILAYGYTF,TGTGCCAGCAGTTATGACATCTTGGCCTATGGCTACACCTTC
TRBV12-3/TRBV12-4,-,-,TRBJ1-2,CASSFGRRDGYTF,TGTGCCAGCAGTTTCGGACGGAGGGATGGCTACACCTTC
TRBV4-2,TRBD1,-,TRBJ1-2,CASSQGGGSRGTNYGYTF,TGTGCCAGCAGCCAAGGCGGGGGGTCCAGGGGGACTAACTATGGCTACACCTTC
TRBV24-1,-,-,TRBJ2-7,CATSDSFYEQYF,TGTGCCACCAGTGATTCCTTCTACGAGCAGTACTTC
TRBV5-1,TRBD2,few,TRBJ2-5,CASSGGTTLGETQYF,TGCGCCAGCAGCGGGGGGACTACCCTAGGGGAGACCCAGTACTTC
TRBV11-2,-,-,TRBJ2-1,CASSAHSRDNEQFF,TGTGCCAGCAGCGCCCACTCACGCGATAATGAGCAGTTCTTC
TRBV27,TRBD2,-,TRBJ2-1,CASSFSLAGGNEQFF,TGTGCCAGCAGTTTTTCACTAGCGGGGGGTAATGAGCAGTTCTTC
TRBV14,-,-,TRBJ1-1,CASSLRDYTEAFF,TGTGCCAGCAGCCTCAGGGACTACACTGAAGCTTTCTTT
TRBV7-6,-,-,TRBJ1-1,CASSLAKGRGPRNTEAFF,TGTGCCAGCAGCTTAGCGAAGGGCCGGGGCCCACGGAACACTGAAGCTTTCTTT
TRBV6-5,-,few,TRBJ1-1,CASSYSINGGTEAFF,TGTGCCAGCAGTTACTCGATAAATGGGGGTACTGAAGCTTTCTTT
TRBV29-1,-,few,TRBJ1-1,CSVERTRNTEAFF,TGCAGCGTTGAAAGGACAAGGAACACTGAAGCTTTCTTT